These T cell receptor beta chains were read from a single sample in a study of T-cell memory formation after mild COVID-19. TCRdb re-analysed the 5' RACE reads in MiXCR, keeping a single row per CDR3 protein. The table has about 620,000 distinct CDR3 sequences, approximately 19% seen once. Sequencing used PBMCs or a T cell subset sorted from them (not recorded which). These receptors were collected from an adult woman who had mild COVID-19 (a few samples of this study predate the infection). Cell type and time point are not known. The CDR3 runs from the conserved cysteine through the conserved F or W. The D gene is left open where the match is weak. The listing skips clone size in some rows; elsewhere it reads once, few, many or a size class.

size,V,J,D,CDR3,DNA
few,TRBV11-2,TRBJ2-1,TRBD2,CASSKGTSGARSYNEQFF,TGTGCCAGCAGCAAAGGGACTAGCGGGGCCCGCTCCTACAATGAGCAGTTCTTC
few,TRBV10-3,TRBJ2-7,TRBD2,CAISEASGSYSYEQYF,TGTGCCATCAGTGAGGCTAGCGGCAGTTACTCCTACGAGCAGTACTTC
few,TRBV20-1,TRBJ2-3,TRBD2,CSAEREGRTDTQYF,TGCAGTGCGGAGCGGGAGGGTAGGACAGATACGCAGTATTTT
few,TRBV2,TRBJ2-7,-,CASSQLGIINSYEQYF,TGTGCCAGCAGCCAACTCGGAATTATAAACTCCTACGAGCAGTACTTC
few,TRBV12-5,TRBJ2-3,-,CASGLVVVEIDTQYF,TGTGCTAGTGGTTTGGTCGTAGTCGAGATAGATACGCAGTATTTT
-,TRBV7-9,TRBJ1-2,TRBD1,CASSTGEGSSGYTF,TGTGCCAGCAGCACAGGGGAGGGATCCAGTGGCTACACCTTC
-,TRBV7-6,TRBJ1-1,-,CASTFWEGITEAFF,TGTGCCAGCACCTTCTGGGAGGGGATCACTGAAGCTTTCTTT
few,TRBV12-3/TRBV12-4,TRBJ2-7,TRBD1,CASSRTGFLFSEQYF,TGTGCCAGCAGTCGGACAGGGTTTCTATTCTCCGAGCAGTACTTC
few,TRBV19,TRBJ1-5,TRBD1,CASSTDRGSNQPQHF,TGTGCCAGTAGTACTGACAGGGGATCCAATCAGCCCCAGCATTTT
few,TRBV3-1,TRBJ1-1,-,CASSQSDGTEAFF,TGTGCCAGCAGCCAAAGCGATGGCACTGAAGCTTTCTTT
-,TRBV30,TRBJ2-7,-,CAWSVHAGSEQYF,TGTGCCTGGAGTGTACACGCCGGCTCCGAGCAGTACTTC
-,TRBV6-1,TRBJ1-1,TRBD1,CASRGDRALNTEAFF,TGTGCCAGCAGGGGGGACAGGGCCTTAAACACTGAAGCTTTCTTT
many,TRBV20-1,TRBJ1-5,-,CSAARGERQPQHF,TGCAGTGCTGCCCGGGGAGAACGGCAGCCCCAGCATTTT
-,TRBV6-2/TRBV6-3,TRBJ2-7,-,CASLDISYEQYF,TGTGCCAGCCTCGACATCTCCTACGAGCAGTACTTC
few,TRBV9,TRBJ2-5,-,CASSRLASETQYF,TGTGCCAGCAGCCGTCTAGCGAGTGAGACCCAGTACTTC
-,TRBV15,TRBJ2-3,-,CATSRDSIRTDTQYF,TGTGCCACCAGCAGAGACAGCATACGAACAGATACGCAGTATTTT
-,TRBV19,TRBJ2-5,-,CARSIMLETQYF,TGTGCCAGGAGTATCATGCTAGAGACCCAGTACTTC
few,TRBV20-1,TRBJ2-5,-,CSASGPTRGISQYF,TGCAGTGCTAGCGGGCCGACGAGGGGGATCTCCCAGTACTTC
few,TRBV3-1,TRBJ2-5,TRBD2,CASSPGLAEGLETQYF,TGTGCCAGCAGCCCCGGACTAGCGGAGGGGCTGGAGACCCAGTACTTC
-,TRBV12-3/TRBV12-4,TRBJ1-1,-,CASSQGRTFF,TGTGCCAGCAGTCAGGGGAGGACTTTCTTT
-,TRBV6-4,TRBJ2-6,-,CASSDSVLSGANVLTF,TGTGCCAGCAGTGACTCAGTACTCTCTGGGGCCAACGTCCTGACTTTC
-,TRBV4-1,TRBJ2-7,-,CASSQEGRVEQYF,TGCGCCAGCAGCCAAGAAGGCAGGGTCGAGCAGTACTTC
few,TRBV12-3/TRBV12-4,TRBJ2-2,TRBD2,CASSKRLAGNTGELFF,TGTGCCAGCAGCAAGCGACTAGCGGGGAACACCGGGGAGCTGTTTTTT
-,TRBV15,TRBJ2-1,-,CATSRDRLASSEQFF,TGTGCCACCAGCAGAGATCGGCTAGCTAGCAGTGAGCAGTTCTTC
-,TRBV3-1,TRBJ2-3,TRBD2,CASSPVSAGDTDTQYF,TGTGCCAGCAGCCCTGTATCAGCGGGGGACACAGATACGCAGTATTTT
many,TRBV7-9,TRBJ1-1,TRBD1,CASSFRTGNTEAFF,TGTGCCAGCAGCTTCCGGACAGGGAACACTGAAGCTTTCTTT
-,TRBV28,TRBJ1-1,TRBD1,CASSLFTVRRGRLEAFF,TGTGCCAGCAGTTTATTCACGGTCCGGAGGGGGCGGCTTGAAGCTTTCTTT
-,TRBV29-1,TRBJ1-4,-,CSVEDGANEKLFF,TGCAGCGTTGAAGATGGTGCTAATGAAAAACTGTTTTTT
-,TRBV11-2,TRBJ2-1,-,CASSLKRDNFFDEQFF,TGTGCCAGCAGCTTAAAACGGGACAACTTTTTTGATGAGCAGTTCTTC
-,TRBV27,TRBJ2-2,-,CASSLSRAYTGELFF,TGTGCCAGCAGTTTATCCAGGGCCTACACCGGGGAGCTGTTTTTT
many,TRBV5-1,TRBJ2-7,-,CASSLEPRGSSYEQYF,TGCGCCAGCAGCTTGGAGCCCAGGGGTAGCTCCTACGAGCAGTACTTC
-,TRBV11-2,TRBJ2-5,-,CASRTYGGPGETQYF,TGTGCCAGCAGAACTTACGGGGGGCCAGGAGAGACCCAGTACTTC
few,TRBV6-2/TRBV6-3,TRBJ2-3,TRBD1,CASSYSTGSTDTQYF,TGTGCCAGCAGTTACTCGACAGGGAGCACAGATACGCAGTATTTT
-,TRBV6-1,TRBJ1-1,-,CASIEGGQLNTEAFF,TGTGCCAGCATCGAGGGAGGACAGCTGAACACTGAAGCTTTCTTT
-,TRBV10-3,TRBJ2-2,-,CAIKQRGTTNTGELFF,TGTGCCATCAAGCAGCGAGGGACAACGAACACCGGGGAGCTGTTTTTT
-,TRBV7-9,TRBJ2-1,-,CASSLAGRTAGEQFF,TGTGCCAGCAGCTTAGCAGGCAGGACAGCTGGTGAGCAGTTCTTC
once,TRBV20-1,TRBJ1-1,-,CSARTVKNTEAFF,TGCAGTGCCCGGACAGTGAAGAACACTGAAGCTTTCTTT
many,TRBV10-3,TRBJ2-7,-,CAISESKGRTSYEQYF,TGTGCCATCAGTGAGTCTAAGGGGCGCACCTCCTACGAGCAGTACTTC
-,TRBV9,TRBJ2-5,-,CASSGSAAGPQETQYF,TGTGCCAGCAGCGGAAGTGCGGCAGGACCACAAGAGACCCAGTACTTC
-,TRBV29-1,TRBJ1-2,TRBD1,CSVAGQDYGYTF,TGCAGCGTTGCGGGACAGGACTATGGCTACACCTTC
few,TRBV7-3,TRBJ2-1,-,CASRKGLGGEDEQFF,TGTGCCAGCAGAAAGGGGCTAGGGGGTGAGGACGAGCAGTTCTTC
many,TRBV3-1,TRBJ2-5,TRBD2,CASSQIASGEFQETQYF,TGTGCCAGCAGCCAGATAGCTAGCGGGGAGTTCCAAGAGACCCAGTACTTC
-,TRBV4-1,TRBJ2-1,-,CASSQDGTWGPEQFF,TGCGCCAGCAGCCAAGACGGGACTTGGGGGCCGGAGCAGTTCTTC
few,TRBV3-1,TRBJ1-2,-,CASSQVEEHGYTF,TGTGCCAGCAGCCAAGTCGAGGAACATGGCTACACCTTC
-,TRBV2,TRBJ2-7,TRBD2,CASSVPRTSGSYEQYF,TGTGCCAGCAGTGTACCCCGGACTAGCGGGAGCTACGAGCAGTACTTC
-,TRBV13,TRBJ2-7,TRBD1,CASGDRAYEQYF,TGTGCCAGTGGGGACAGGGCCTACGAGCAGTACTTC
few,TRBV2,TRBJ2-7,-,CASKIGYAGYEQYF,TGTGCCAGCAAGATTGGGTACGCGGGCTACGAGCAGTACTTC
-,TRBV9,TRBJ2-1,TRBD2,CASSSRGGGHEQFF,TGTGCCAGCAGCTCCCGCGGGGGAGGCCATGAGCAGTTCTTC
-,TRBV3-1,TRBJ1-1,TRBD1,CASSQDRRGRGNTEAFF,TGTGCCAGCAGCCAAGATCGCAGGGGGCGAGGAAACACTGAAGCTTTCTTT
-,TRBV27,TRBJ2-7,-,CATSGRIYEQYF,TGTGCCACATCTGGGAGGATTTACGAGCAGTACTTC